Below, 21 T cell receptor beta chains from the same sample are listed, as sequenced in a study of cytomegalovirus exposure and HLA in healthy donors. Amplification used 60 Vbeta primers and 13 Jbeta primers. Here immunoSEQ multiplex PCR was the method, and the copy in TCRdb shows in-frame clones only, minus some. Here the sample spans 180,000 or so clones, more than 65% being singletons. The sequenced sample was PBMCs. These receptors originate from a young woman in good health and CMV-seropositive.

In its sample, this clone was seen a few times. The chain uses TRBV4-3 and TRBJ1-4, with D perhaps matching TRBD1 (6 bases). The germline gives CDR1 LGHNA, CDR2 YSLEER. The CDR3 is 16 amino acids. V was clipped by 3 bases and J by 2 bases, with 13 bases between them. In DNA, the CDR3 is TGCGCCAGCAGCCAGGCAGGGGAACGGACTAATGAAAAACTGTTTTTT. Translating gives CASSQAGERTNEKLFF.

The chain uses TRBV27 and TRBJ2-7; 9 nucleotides match TRBD1. CDR3 size: 14 residues. Losses at the gene ends were 5 bases for V and 5 bases for J; bases not matched to a gene: 7. Looked up from germline, CDR1 is MNHEY and CDR2 is SMNVEV (reference sequence). In nucleotides, the CDR3 is TGTGCCAGCAGTCTTAAGGGACAGGGCGACGAGCAGTACTTC. Its protein product is CASSLKGQGDEQYF.

This rearrangement joins TRBV27 to TRBJ2-7; D gene unclear. Trimming left V 3 bases short and J 2 bases short, with 8 bases between. Looked up from germline, CDR1 is MNHEY and CDR2 is SMNVEV (reference sequence). This CDR3 contains 13 residues. Here the CDR3 reads CASSFNPPYEQYF. CDR3 bases: TGTGCCAGCAGTTTCAATCCCCCCTACGAGCAGTACTTC.

The gene calls are TRBV5-6 and TRBJ2-2; no firm D call. Trimming left V 0 bases short and J 8 bases short, with 8 bases between. CDR1 is SGHDT, CDR2 YYEEEE, per germline. The CDR3 loop spans 13 amino acids. The CDR3 reads CASSLAVRGELFF. The CDR3 DNA follows: TGTGCCAGCAGCTTGGCCGTGCGGGGGGAGCTGTTTTTT.

This chain joins TRBV6-5 and TRBJ2-3; D is undetermined. The CDR3 runs 14 residues. V shed 0 bases and J shed 0 bases, with 4 bases lying between them. The germline gives CDR1 MNHEY, CDR2 SVGAGI. The CDR3 protein is CASSYSTSTDTQYF. The CDR3 DNA is TGTGCCAGCAGTTACTCGACAAGCACAGATACGCAGTATTTT.

The chain uses TRBV5-1 and TRBJ2-1; 7 bases fit TRBD1. CDR1 is SGHRS and CDR2 is YFSETQ in the germline V gene. This CDR3 spans 12 amino acids. The ends lost 5 bases at V and 10 bases at J; junction bases unmatched: 6. The CDR3 DNA reads as TGCGCCAGCAGATTGACAGGGTGGGAGCAGTTCTTC. Translating gives CASRLTGWEQFF.

The CDR3 is CASLGRGPTDTQYF. The CDR3 bases are TGTGCCAGCCTTGGGCGGGGGCCCACAGATACGCAGTATTTT. The V and J genes are TRBV28 and TRBJ2-3, with TRBD2 as a possible D gene (7 bases). Per the germline V gene, CDR1 is MDHEN and CDR2 is SYDVKM. V was shortened by 8 bases and J by 2 bases, with 14 bases between the two germline ends. The CDR3 extends over 14 amino acids. Together with reference TRBV28 and TRBJ2-3, the CDR3 gives the full variable domain: DVKVTQSSRYLVKRTGEKVFLECVQDMDHENMFWYRQDPGLGLRLIYFSYDVKMKEKGDIPEGYSVSREKKERFSLILESASTNQTSMYLCASLGRGPTDTQYFGPGTRLTVL.

The table lists this clone with a few counts. V gene TRBV9 combines with J gene TRBJ2-1; the D gene is possibly TRBD1 (7 bases). The CDR3 sequence is 15 residues long. Looked up from germline, CDR1 is SGDLS and CDR2 is YYNGEE. Between the trimmed V and J ends, which lost 3 bases and 6 bases, there was a span of 16 bases. CDR3 residues: CASSGAGQEGNEQFF. The CDR3 nucleotides read TGTGCCAGCAGCGGAGCTGGACAGGAGGGCAATGAGCAGTTCTTC.

The V call is TRBV5-5, the J call TRBJ2-2; TRBD1 matches at 11 bases. The CDR3 loop spans 15 amino acids. In germline, CDR1 is SGHKS, CDR2 YYEKEE (reference sequence). V was pared by 4 bases and J by 5 bases, with 4 bases of the junction left unmatched. The CDR3 here is CASSPGTGGTGELFF. The CDR3 coding sequence is TGTGCCAGCAGCCCCGGGACAGGGGGAACCGGGGAGCTGTTTTTT.

The gene calls are TRBV4-1 and TRBJ2-4, with 8 bases fitting TRBD1. This CDR3 is 18 amino acids long. Germline V gives CDR1 MGHRA, CDR2 YSYEKL. V was clipped by 3 bases and J by 0 bases; unmatched bases: 10. CDR3 sequence reads: CASSQPGQGPLAKNIQYF. DNA for the CDR3: TGCGCCAGCAGCCAGCCCGGACAGGGACCACTAGCCAAAAACATTCAGTACTTC.

The V and J genes are TRBV28 and TRBJ1-2, with TRBD1 matching over 7 bases. Germline CDR1 and CDR2: MDHEN and SYDVKM. This CDR3 comprises 15 residues. V shed 4 bases and J 4 bases; nucleotides not matched to a gene: 9. CDR3 sequence: CASSSPQGMGYGYTF. The CDR3 DNA reads as TGTGCCAGCAGTTCCCCACAGGGGATGGGCTATGGCTACACCTTC.

The V gene is TRBV5-4, the J gene TRBJ2-7; 8 nucleotides line up with TRBD1. Germline V lookup: CDR1 SGHNT, CDR2 YYREEE (reference sequence). This CDR3 has 15 residues. J gave up 4 bases and V 4 bases, and 10 bases lay outside the gene matches. DNA of the CDR3: TGTGCCAGCAGCGGACCGGGACAGGAACGTTACGAGCAGTACTTC. Translating gives CASSGPGQERYEQYF.

This chain joins TRBV7-9 and TRBJ2-5; TRBD1 might be the D (8 bases). This CDR3 is 12 amino acids long. Germline values: CDR1 SEHNR, CDR2 FQNEAQ (reference sequence). V lost 7 bases to trimming and J lost 5 bases, with 11 bases between them. In nucleotides, the CDR3 is TGTGCCAGCAACAGGGGGGGTGAGACCCAGTACTTC. Translating it yields CASNRGGETQYF.

About this clone itself: Sequence at one end of the junction differs from germline and may be a read error. Written as DNA, the CDR3 is TGTGCCAGCAGGGGACAGGGGTCCCTCTTCTCTGGGGCCAACGGCCTGACTTTC. Protein sequence: CASRGQGSLFSGANGLTF. V usage is TRBV27 and J usage is TRBJ2-6, with 10 nucleotides matching TRBD1. The CDR3 totals 18 residues. The germline V gene has CDR1 MNHEY and CDR2 SMNVEV (reference sequence).

The V call is TRBV7-3, the J call TRBJ2-3; 10 bases line up with TRBD1. The CDR3 is 16 amino acids. The V and J ends lost 2 bases and 3 bases, in that order; junction bases with no gene match: 5. Germline V CDR1 and CDR2: SGHTA, FQGTGA. As DNA, the CDR3 is TGTGCCAGCAGCTTAGGGGGGACAGGGGCAACAGATACGCAGTATTTT. It translates to CASSLGGTGATDTQYF.

This clone was counted a few times. This rearrangement joins TRBV5-5 to TRBJ2-6; D is undetermined. The V end was cut by 2 bases, the J end by 0 bases, with 3 bases between. CDR3 length: 14 residues. Germline V lookup: CDR1 SGHKS, CDR2 YYEKEE (reference sequence). In nucleotides, the CDR3 is TGTGCCAGCAGCTTCAGCTCTGGGGCCAACGTCCTGACTTTC. Encoded protein: CASSFSSGANVLTF. Full variable domain (outside the CDR3, taken from reference TRBV5-5 and TRBJ2-6): DAGVTQSPTHLIKTRGQQVTLRCSPISGHKSVSWYQQVLGQGPQFIFQYYEKEERGRGNFPDRFSARQFPNYSSELNVNALLLGDSALYLCASSFSSGANVLTFGAGSRLTVL.

This clone has just a few counts. The rearrangement links TRBV5-1 to TRBJ1-3; no definite D call. The V end was cut by 4 bases, the J end by 8 bases, with 16 bases between. Germline V gene data show CDR1 as SGHRS and CDR2 as YFSETQ. The CDR3 is 14 residues long. The CDR3 reads CASSPGEIGDTIYF. As DNA, the CDR3 is TGCGCCAGCAGCCCAGGAGAGATCGGGGACACCATATATTTT.

DNA for the CDR3: TGTGCCAGTACCCGCGGGCTAGCGGGATTCGCGAACACCGGGGAGCTGTTTTTT. Translating it yields CASTRGLAGFANTGELFF. The chain carries TRBV19 and TRBJ2-2; 9 bases are a match to TRBD2. V was pared by 7 bases and J by 0 bases, with 12 bases of the junction left unmatched. Germline-derived CDR1 and CDR2 are LNHDA and SQIVND (reference sequence). This CDR3 spans 18 amino acids. Based on the CDR3 plus reference TRBV19 and TRBJ2-2, the full variable domain is DGGITQSPKYLFRKEGQNVTLSCEQNLNHDAMYWYRQDPGQGLRLIYYSQIVNDFQKGDIAEGYSVSREKKESFPLTVTSAQKNPTAFYLCASTRGLAGFANTGELFFGEGSRLTVL.

In its sample, this clone was seen once. The V and J genes are TRBV5-8 and TRBJ1-4; 9 nucleotides align to TRBD1. This CDR3 comprises 15 residues. Trimming at V came to 1 base and at J to 6 bases, leaving 4 bases not matched to a gene. CDR1 is SGHTS and CDR2 is YDEGEE in the germline V gene. This CDR3 reads CASSLRGQGDEKLFF. The CDR3 DNA reads TGTGCCAGCAGCTTGCGGGGACAGGGTGATGAAAAACTGTTTTTT.

The chain couples TRBV27 to TRBJ1-4, with no clear D. The V gene lost 6 bases and the J gene lost 1 base, with 12 bases spanning the gap. Per germline, CDR1 MNHEY and CDR2 SMNVEV (reference sequence). This CDR3 comprises 15 residues. The DNA of the CDR3 is TGTGCCAGCAGGGCCATGCCTGGAACTAATGAAAAACTGTTTTTT. This encodes CASRAMPGTNEKLFF. Looking up the rest from reference TRBV27 and TRBJ1-4 gives the full variable domain: EAQVTQNPRYLITVTGKKLTVTCSQNMNHEYMSWYRQDPGLGLRQIYYSMNVEVTDKGDVPEGYKVSRKEKRNFPLILESPSPNQTSLYFCASRAMPGTNEKLFFGSGTQLSVL.

The V and J genes are TRBV7-2 and TRBJ2-7; D is unclear. Germline-derived CDR1 and CDR2 are SGHTA and FQGNSA. V was trimmed by 4 bases and J by 4 bases, leaving 11 bases between them. There are 13 residues in the CDR3. CDR3 sequence reads: CASSSRLAYEQYF. As DNA, the CDR3 is TGTGCCAGCAGCTCCCGCCTCGCGTACGAGCAGTACTTC.